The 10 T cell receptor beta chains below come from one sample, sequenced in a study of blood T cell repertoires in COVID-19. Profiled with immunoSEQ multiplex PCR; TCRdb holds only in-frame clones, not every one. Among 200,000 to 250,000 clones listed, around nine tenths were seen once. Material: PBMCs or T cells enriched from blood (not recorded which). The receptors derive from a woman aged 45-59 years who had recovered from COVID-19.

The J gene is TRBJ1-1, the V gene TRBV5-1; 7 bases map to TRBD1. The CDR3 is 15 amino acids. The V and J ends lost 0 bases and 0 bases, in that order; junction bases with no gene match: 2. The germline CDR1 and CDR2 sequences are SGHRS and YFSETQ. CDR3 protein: CASSLDDRVNTEAFF. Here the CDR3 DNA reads TGCGCCAGCAGCTTGGATGACAGGGTGAACACTGAAGCTTTCTTT.

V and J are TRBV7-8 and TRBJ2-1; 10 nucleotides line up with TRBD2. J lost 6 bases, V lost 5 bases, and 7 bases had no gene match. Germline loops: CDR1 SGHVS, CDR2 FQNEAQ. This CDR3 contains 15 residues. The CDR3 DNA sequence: TGTGCCAGCAGCGAGCGGGAGGGGGCGGGCAATGAGCAGTTCTTC. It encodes CASSEREGAGNEQFF.

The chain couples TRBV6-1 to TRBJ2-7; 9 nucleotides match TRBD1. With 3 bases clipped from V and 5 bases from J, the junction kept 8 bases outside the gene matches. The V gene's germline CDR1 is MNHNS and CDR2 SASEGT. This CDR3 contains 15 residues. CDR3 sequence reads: CASSETQGARHEQYF. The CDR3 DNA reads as TGTGCCAGCAGTGAGACACAGGGGGCGCGCCACGAGCAGTACTTC.

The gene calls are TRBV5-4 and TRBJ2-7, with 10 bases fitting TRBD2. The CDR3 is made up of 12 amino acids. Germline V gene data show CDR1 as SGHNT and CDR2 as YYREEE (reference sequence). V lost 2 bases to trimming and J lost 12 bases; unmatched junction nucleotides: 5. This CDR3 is CASSFQREGLYF. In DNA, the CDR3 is TGTGCCAGCAGCTTCCAGCGGGAGGGCCTGTACTTC. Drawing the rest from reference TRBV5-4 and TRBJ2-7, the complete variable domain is ETGVTQSPTHLIKTRGQQVTLRCSSQSGHNTVSWYQQALGQGPQFIFQYYREEENGRGNFPPRFSGLQFPNYSSELNVNALELDDSALYLCASSFQREGLYFGPGTRLTVT.

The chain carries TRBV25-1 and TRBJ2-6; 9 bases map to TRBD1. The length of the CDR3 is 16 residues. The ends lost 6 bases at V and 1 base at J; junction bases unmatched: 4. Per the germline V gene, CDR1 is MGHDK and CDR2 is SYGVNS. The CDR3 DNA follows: TGTGCCAGCAGGGACAGGGGAGGTTCTGGGGCCAACGTCCTGACTTTC. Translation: CASRDRGGSGANVLTF.

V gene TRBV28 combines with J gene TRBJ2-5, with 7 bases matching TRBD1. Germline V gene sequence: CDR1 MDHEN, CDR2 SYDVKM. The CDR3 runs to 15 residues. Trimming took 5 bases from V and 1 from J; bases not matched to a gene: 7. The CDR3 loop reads CASSPPTGFQETQYF. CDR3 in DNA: TGTGCCAGCAGTCCCCCGACAGGGTTCCAAGAGACCCAGTACTTC.

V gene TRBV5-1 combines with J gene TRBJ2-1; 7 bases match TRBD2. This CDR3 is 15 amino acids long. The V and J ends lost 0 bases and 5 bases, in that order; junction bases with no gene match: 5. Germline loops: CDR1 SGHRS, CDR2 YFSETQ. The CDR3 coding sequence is TGCGCCAGCAGCTTGGCGGTAGCGGGCAACAATGAGCAGTTCTTC. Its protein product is CASSLAVAGNNEQFF.

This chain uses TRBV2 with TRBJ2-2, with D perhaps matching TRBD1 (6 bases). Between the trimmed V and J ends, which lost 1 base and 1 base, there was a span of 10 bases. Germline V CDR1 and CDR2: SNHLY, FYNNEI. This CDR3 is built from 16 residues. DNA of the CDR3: TGTGCCAGCAGTGAAGTTGTGACAGGGAACACCGGGGAGCTGTTTTTT. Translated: CASSEVVTGNTGELFF. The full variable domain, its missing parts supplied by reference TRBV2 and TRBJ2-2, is EPEVTQTPSHQVTQMGQEVILRCVPISNHLYFYWYRQILGQKVEFLVSFYNNEISEKSEIFDDQFSVERPDGSNFTLKIRSTKLEDSAMYFCASSEVVTGNTGELFFGEGSRLTVL.

CDR3 DNA: TGTGCCAGCTCACCTTCCAGAACGGGCACCGGGGAGCTGTTTTTT. This sequence encodes CASSPSRTGTGELFF. The genes are TRBV18 and TRBJ2-2, with D unclear. The V and J ends lost 3 bases and 4 bases respectively, with 12 bases between them. CDR1 KGHSH and CDR2 LQKENI come from the germline V gene. The CDR3 spans 15 residues.

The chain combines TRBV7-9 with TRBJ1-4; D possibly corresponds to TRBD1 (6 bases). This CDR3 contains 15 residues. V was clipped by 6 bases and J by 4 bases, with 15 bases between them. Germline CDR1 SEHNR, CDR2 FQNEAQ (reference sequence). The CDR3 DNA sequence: TGTGCCAGCAGTCCGACGACAGGATATAATGAAAAACTGTTTTTT. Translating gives CASSPTTGYNEKLFF.